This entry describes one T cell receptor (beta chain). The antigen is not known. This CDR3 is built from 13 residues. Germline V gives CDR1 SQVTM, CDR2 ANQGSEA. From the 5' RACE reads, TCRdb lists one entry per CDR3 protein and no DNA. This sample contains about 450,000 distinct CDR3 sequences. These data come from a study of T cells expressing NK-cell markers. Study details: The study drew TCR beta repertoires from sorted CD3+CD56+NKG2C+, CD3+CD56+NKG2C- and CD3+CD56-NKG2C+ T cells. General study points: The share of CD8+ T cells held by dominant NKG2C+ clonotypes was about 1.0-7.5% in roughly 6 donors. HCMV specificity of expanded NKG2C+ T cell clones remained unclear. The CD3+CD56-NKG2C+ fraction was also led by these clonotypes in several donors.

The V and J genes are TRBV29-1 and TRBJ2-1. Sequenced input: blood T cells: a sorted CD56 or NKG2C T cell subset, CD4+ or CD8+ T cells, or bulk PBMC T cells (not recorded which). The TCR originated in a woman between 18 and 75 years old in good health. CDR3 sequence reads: CSVATTSYNEQFF.